This TCR beta chain was captured in a study of response to subunit inactivated influenza vaccine. Whole-study findings and limits: The authors suggested that few new T cells are recruited per seasonal influenza vaccination.

This clonotype came up many times. The antigen is unknown. TCRdb processed the RT-PCR reads anew with MiXCR; each CDR3 protein has one entry. This repertoire shows 630,000 or so distinct CDR3 sequences, less than 20% found once; its top ten account for approximately 10%. The germline gives CDR1 SGHAT, CDR2 FQNNGV. V was clipped by 5 bases and J by 4 bases, with 6 bases between them. The CDR3 consists of 12 residues. This TCR was sampled from a man aged 50-59 years who received an inactivated influenza vaccine. Sequenced here: PBMCs from blood, sampled 11 to 12 days after vaccination. The gene calls are TRBV11-2 and TRBJ1-5; D unresolved. The CDR3 reads CASSAHNQPQHF. In nucleotides, the CDR3 is TGTGCCAGCAGCGCCCATAATCAGCCCCAGCATTTT.